This passage covers 2 T cell receptor beta chains from one sample sequenced in a study of shared clonotypes between healthy human individuals. Using immunoSEQ multiplex PCR, the repertoire was profiled, and TCRdb retains in-frame clones only, with some absent. The profile shows more than 1 million clones, 78% of them singletons. The sample comprised memory CD4+ T cells from PBMCs. Subset denoted: CD45RA-negative fraction. These receptors were taken from a man between 18 and 29 years old in good health. Some clones in this sample may be carry-over from other donors' samples.

V is TRBV4-1 and J is TRBJ1-1; D perhaps matches TRBD1 (6 bases). V was shortened by 1 base and J by 4 bases, with 16 bases between the two germline ends. Germline V gene sequence: CDR1 MGHRA, CDR2 YSYEKL. The CDR3 loop spans 16 amino acids. The CDR3 protein is CASSQVTGARVTEAFF. The CDR3 nucleotides read TGCGCCAGCAGCCAAGTCACGGGGGCGAGGGTCACTGAAGCTTTCTTT.

The V call is TRBV5-5, the J call TRBJ2-7; D is perhaps TRBD2 (6 bases). The CDR3 is 15 residues long. V lost 3 bases and J 3 bases, leaving 16 bases between the germline ends. The V gene's germline CDR1 is SGHKS and CDR2 YYEKEE (reference sequence). The CDR3 loop reads CASSSRREMVYEQYF. The CDR3 coding sequence is TGTGCCAGCAGCTCAAGGAGGGAGATGGTCTACGAGCAGTACTTC.